A selection of T cell receptor beta chains follows, all from one sample in a study of blood T cell repertoires in COVID-19. Some clones are missing from TCRdb's copy, which holds only in-frame ones; the method was immunoSEQ multiplex PCR. This repertoire shows 320,000 or so clones, over 75% found once; its top ten account for approximately 1%. Input material: PBMCs or T cells enriched from blood (not recorded which). The receptor set was obtained from a woman in her twenties or thirties who had recovered from COVID-19. The CDR3 runs from the conserved cysteine through the conserved F or W. A D gene is named only where the DNA matches it firmly. Size values are once, few and many counts, or a class for expanded clones, and some rows have none.

TRBD1	.	TRBV3-1/TRBV3-2	TRBJ2-3	TGTGCCAGCACCCCGACTCGAGGGACAGGTTTGTATTTT	CASTPTRGTGLYF
TRBD1	once	TRBV6-5	TRBJ2-7	TGTGCCAGCAGTTCCACGGGACAGAGACCCTACGAGCAGTACTTC	CASSSTGQRPYEQYF
.	.	TRBV6-2/TRBV6-3	TRBJ1-5	TGTGCCAGCAGTTACGTTGACAGGAGAGGTCAGCCCCAGCATTTT	CASSYVDRRGQPQHF
.	few	TRBV4-3	TRBJ1-4	TGCGCCAGCAGCCAAGGGGCCAGCAGGGAAGCTGAAAAACTGTTTTTT	CASSQGASREAEKLFF
TRBD2	.	TRBV5-1	TRBJ2-3	TGCGCCAGCAGCTTGGAGGCGGGGGGGCCCACAGATACGCAGTATTTT	CASSLEAGGPTDTQYF
TRBD1	.	TRBV28	TRBJ1-3	TGTGCCAGCAGTCGGGACAGGGGATTGGCGGGAAACACCATATATTTT	CASSRDRGLAGNTIYF
.	.	TRBV21-1	TRBJ2-1	TGTGCCAGCAGCAAAGAAAGCCCTATACGGGACAGGGGCATCAATGAGCAGTTCTTC	CASSKESPIRDRGINEQFF
TRBD1	.	TRBV28	TRBJ1-5	TGTGCCAGCAGACAGCTGCGGCCAGGGGGTCAGCCCCAGCATTTT	CASRQLRPGGQPQHF
.	.	TRBV4-1	TRBJ1-2	TGCGCCAGCAGCAATCTCGTCAGGGGCATCTATGGCTACACCTTC	CASSNLVRGIYGYTF
.	.	TRBV28	TRBJ1-2	TGTGCCAGCAGTTTTGGACAGAGGAACTATGGCTACACCTTC	CASSFGQRNYGYTF
.	once	TRBV5-1	TRBJ1-1	TGCGCCAGCACCTTGGGGGCCCAGGGAGGAAACACTGAAGCTTTCTTT	CASTLGAQGGNTEAFF
.	.	TRBV30	TRBJ1-4	TGTGCCTGGAGTGACAACACGGGGGGAAAACTGTTTTTT	CAWSDNTGGKLFF
TRBD1	.	TRBV2	TRBJ1-1	TGTGCCAGCAAGTCGACAGGGATGGGCACTGAAGCTTTCTTT	CASKSTGMGTEAFF
TRBD1	.	TRBV19	TRBJ2-7	TGTGCCAGTAGTAATAACCCGCCAGGGGGTCGGTCCTACGAGCAGTACTTC	CASSNNPPGGRSYEQYF
TRBD1	.	TRBV6-6	TRBJ1-1	TGTGCCAGCAGTCGAAAAACAGGGGGCTCTTGGACTGAAGCTTTCTTT	CASSRKTGGSWTEAFF
.	.	TRBV19	TRBJ2-2	TGTGCCAGTAGTATCAGGGGCCGGAACACCGGGGAGCTGTTTTTT	CASSIRGRNTGELFF
.	few	TRBV28	TRBJ1-5	TGTGCCAGCAGAATTAGGGGCGACAGTCCTGTACCCCAGCATTTT	CASRIRGDSPVPQHF
.	few	TRBV27	TRBJ2-4	TGTGCCAGCTCGGAGCAGCGGCGAAACATTCAGTACTTC	CASSEQRRNIQYF
TRBD2	.	TRBV7-9	TRBJ2-1	TGTGCCAGCAGCATCCCGGGAGGTCGGGATGAGCAGTTCTTC	CASSIPGGRDEQFF
.	.	TRBV28	TRBJ1-2	TGTGCCAGCAGTTTAGGGGCGGATAACTATGGCTACACCTTC	CASSLGADNYGYTF
TRBD1	.	TRBV5-1	TRBJ1-6	TGCGCCAGCAGGGAGGGACAGAGCTATAATTCACCCCTCCACTTT	CASREGQSYNSPLHF
TRBD2	once	TRBV6-5	TRBJ2-1	TGTGCCAGCACCGAACCGGGACTAGCGAAGTGGCAGTTCTTC	CASTEPGLAKWQFF
TRBD2	.	TRBV18	TRBJ2-7	TGTGCCAGCTCACTCCTAGCGGGGGCCGCCGCGGACGAGCAGTACTTC	CASSLLAGAAADEQYF
TRBD2	.	TRBV3-1/TRBV3-2	TRBJ2-7	TGTGCCAGCAGCCAAACCCCACAAAGCGGGCTAGCGGGGGGCAGGCTGCACTTC	CASSQTPQSGLAGGRLHF
.	.	TRBV15	TRBJ2-1	TGTGCCACCAGCAGAGGAGGGGGACCCAATGAGCAGTTCTTC	CATSRGGGPNEQFF
TRBD1	.	TRBV9	TRBJ2-7	TGTGCCAGCAGCGTAGAGGGGGCCCGTGGCGAGCAGTACTTC	CASSVEGARGEQYF
TRBD1	.	TRBV28	TRBJ1-5	TGTGCCAGCAGTTTCAGGGGGCACTTAAATCTGCCCCAGCATTTT	CASSFRGHLNLPQHF
.	.	TRBV7-9	TRBJ1-2	TGTGCCAGCAGCTCCAGCCCCACAGGGAATGAATATGGCTACACCTTC	CASSSSPTGNEYGYTF
.	.	TRBV7-8	TRBJ2-1	TGTGCCAGCAGCTCGCGGGGAAGCTCCTACAATGAGCAGTTCTTC	CASSSRGSSYNEQFF
TRBD2	few	TRBV5-1	TRBJ2-2	TGCGCCAGCAGCTTGGGGCTAGCGGACACCGGGGAGCTGTTTTTT	CASSLGLADTGELFF
.	.	TRBV4-1	TRBJ1-1	TGCGCCAGCAGCCACGATCTGGGCCGTACTGAAGCTTTCTTT	CASSHDLGRTEAFF